This T cell receptor beta chain was sequenced for a study of cytomegalovirus exposure and HLA in healthy donors. Whole-study findings and limits: A link between a missense DCLRE1C variant and TCR beta V- and J-gene trimming emerged from a later analysis. Accurate HLA-A and HLA-B prediction from TCR beta sequences was reported for most subjects.

With regard to this clone: Its antigen remains unidentified.

Trimming shortened V by 2 bases and J by 2 bases, and 7 bases separated the two germline ends. The CDR3 runs to 13 residues. Looked up from germline, CDR1 is SGHAT and CDR2 is FQNNGV. Primers for the PCR totalled 60 Vbeta and 13 Jbeta. Assay: immunoSEQ multiplex PCR; the TCRdb copy retains only in-frame clones and omits some. The sample holds roughly 50,000 clones. The rearrangement links TRBV11-2 to TRBJ2-7; TRBD1 might be the D (5 bases). The material sequenced was PBMCs. The source is a male donor in good health and CMV-seropositive. CDR3 residues: CASSLQTAYEQYF. CDR3 nucleotides: TGTGCCAGCAGCTTACAGACAGCCTACGAGCAGTACTTC.